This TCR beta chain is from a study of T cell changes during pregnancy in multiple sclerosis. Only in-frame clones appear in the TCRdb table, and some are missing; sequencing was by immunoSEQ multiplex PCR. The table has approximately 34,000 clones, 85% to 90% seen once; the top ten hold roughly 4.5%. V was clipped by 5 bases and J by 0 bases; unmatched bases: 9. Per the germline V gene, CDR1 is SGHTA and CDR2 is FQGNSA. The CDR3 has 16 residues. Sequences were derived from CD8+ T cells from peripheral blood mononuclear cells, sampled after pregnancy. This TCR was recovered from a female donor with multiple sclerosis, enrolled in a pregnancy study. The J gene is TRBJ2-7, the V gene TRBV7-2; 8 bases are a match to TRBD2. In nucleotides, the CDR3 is TGTGCCAGCAGCCCAGTCTCGGGGGGGCTCTCCTACGAGCAGTACTTC. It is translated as CASSPVSGGLSYEQYF.